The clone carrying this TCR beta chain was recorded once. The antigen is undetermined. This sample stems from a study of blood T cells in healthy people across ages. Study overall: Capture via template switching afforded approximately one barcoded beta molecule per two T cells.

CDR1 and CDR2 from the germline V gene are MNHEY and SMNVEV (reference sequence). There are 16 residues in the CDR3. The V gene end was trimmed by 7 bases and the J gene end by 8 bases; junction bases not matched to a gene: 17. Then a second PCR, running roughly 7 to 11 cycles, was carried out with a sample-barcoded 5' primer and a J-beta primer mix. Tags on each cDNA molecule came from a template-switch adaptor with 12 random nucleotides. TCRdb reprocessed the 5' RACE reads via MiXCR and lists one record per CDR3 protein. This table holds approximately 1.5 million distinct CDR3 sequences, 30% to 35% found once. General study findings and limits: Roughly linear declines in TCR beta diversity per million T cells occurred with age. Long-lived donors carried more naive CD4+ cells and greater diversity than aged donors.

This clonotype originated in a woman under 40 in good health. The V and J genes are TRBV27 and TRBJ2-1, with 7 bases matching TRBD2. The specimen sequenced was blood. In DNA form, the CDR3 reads TGTGCCAGCATGCGCCCCCTTCCGGGAGGCCAAGATGAGCAGTTCTTC. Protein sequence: CASMRPLPGGQDEQFF.